This is a list of T cell receptor beta chains from one sample in a study of cytomegalovirus exposure and HLA in healthy donors. Method: immunoSEQ multiplex PCR; TCRdb's copy keeps in-frame clones and lacks some. Of 150,000 or so clones detected, approximately 80% appear once; the ten largest clones hold around an eighth. Sequencing used PBMCs. The origin of the receptors is a man aged 35 to 55 in good health and CMV-seropositive. CDR3s leave out the opening cysteine and the closing phenylalanine or tryptophan.

j_call v_call cdr3_aa
TRBJ2-3 TRBV25-1 ASSDGRGQDTQY
TRBJ2-7 TRBV5-1 ASSLALAGKHEQY
TRBJ2-7 TRBV18 ASSPQGQGGYEQY
TRBJ2-7 TRBV7-9 SSKEGDEQY
TRBJ2-7 TRBV29-1 SVERWDRGYEQY
TRBJ2-1 TRBV27 ASSSRAGNSYNEQF
TRBJ2-1 TRBV6-6 ASSLQASSYNEQF
TRBJ1-6 TRBV28 ASSLRTGASPLH
TRBJ1-4 TRBV18 ASSPNVGTGGTNEKLF
TRBJ2-6 TRBV28 ASSFGVTGYVLT
TRBJ2-1 TRBV9 ASSADTGTSPHEQF
TRBJ2-5 TRBV5-4 ASSLSRGETQY
- TRBV10-2 ASSWTTGQGLGVSYEQY
TRBJ2-3 TRBV6-1 ASSVLAATDTQY
TRBJ2-1 TRBV19 ASSTPGPLAGVHYEQF
TRBJ1-2 TRBV7-3 ASYDRGHYGYT
TRBJ2-7 TRBV5-4 ASSLGGLAASYEQY
TRBJ1-1 TRBV5-4 ASSFSRSNTEAF
TRBJ1-3 TRBV7-9 ASSFRGGTGNTIY
TRBJ2-7 TRBV28 ASTHLPYEQY
TRBJ1-1 TRBV4-2 ASSPPTGSTEAF
TRBJ2-7 TRBV7-3 ASSLLGGEQY
TRBJ1-4 TRBV6-6 ASRDRATNEKLF
TRBJ2-3 TRBV9 ASSAPPTSRADTQY
TRBJ2-2 TRBV28 ASRVGSSTNTGELF
TRBJ1-2 TRBV2 ASSDWAGTGYGYT
TRBJ2-6 TRBV13 ATCSPSGANGLT
TRBJ2-1 TRBV9 ASSGRPGLAGISSYNEQF
TRBJ2-1 TRBV5-1 ASSLPTRSGGREEQF
TRBJ1-1 TRBV25-1 ASSSPQGGTEAF
TRBJ2-2 TRBV18 ASPGLAGSTGELF
TRBJ1-4 TRBV11-2 ASSLVTENEKLF
TRBJ1-2 TRBV29-1 SADRGENGYT
TRBJ2-3 TRBV10-2 ASSEGAAGDTQY
TRBJ1-1 TRBV7-6 ASSLVVGDRGNEAF
TRBJ1-1 TRBV29-1 SDSSRGGAEAF
TRBJ2-3 TRBV7-9 ASSFSTSGTDTQY
TRBJ2-2 TRBV7-2 ASSLGLSGTRELF
TRBJ2-3 TRBV6-1 ASKTSGDTQY
TRBJ2-3 TRBV5-1 ASSPRGGGTDTQY
TRBJ2-3 TRBV5-4 ASRPLSGSTSTDTQY
TRBJ1-4 TRBV28 ASSSPATNEKLF
TRBJ1-2 TRBV6-1 ASSADSYGYT
TRBJ2-7 TRBV4-3 ASSPLGGAGTYEQY
TRBJ1-2 TRBV5-6 ASSMDRGSNGYT
TRBJ1-1 TRBV15 ATSRGQGAIEAF
TRBJ2-3 TRBV7-2 ASSLIRAGDTQY
TRBJ2-7 TRBV29-1 SVAGTGKSYEQY
TRBJ2-3 TRBV7-2 ASRVEEAPYTQY
TRBJ1-4 TRBV5-1 ASSIATGVNEKLF
TRBJ2-1 TRBV5-1 ASKISENEQF
TRBJ1-1 TRBV5-1 ASSGQGPSPDTEAF
TRBJ2-7 TRBV30 AWSGGRGPYEQY